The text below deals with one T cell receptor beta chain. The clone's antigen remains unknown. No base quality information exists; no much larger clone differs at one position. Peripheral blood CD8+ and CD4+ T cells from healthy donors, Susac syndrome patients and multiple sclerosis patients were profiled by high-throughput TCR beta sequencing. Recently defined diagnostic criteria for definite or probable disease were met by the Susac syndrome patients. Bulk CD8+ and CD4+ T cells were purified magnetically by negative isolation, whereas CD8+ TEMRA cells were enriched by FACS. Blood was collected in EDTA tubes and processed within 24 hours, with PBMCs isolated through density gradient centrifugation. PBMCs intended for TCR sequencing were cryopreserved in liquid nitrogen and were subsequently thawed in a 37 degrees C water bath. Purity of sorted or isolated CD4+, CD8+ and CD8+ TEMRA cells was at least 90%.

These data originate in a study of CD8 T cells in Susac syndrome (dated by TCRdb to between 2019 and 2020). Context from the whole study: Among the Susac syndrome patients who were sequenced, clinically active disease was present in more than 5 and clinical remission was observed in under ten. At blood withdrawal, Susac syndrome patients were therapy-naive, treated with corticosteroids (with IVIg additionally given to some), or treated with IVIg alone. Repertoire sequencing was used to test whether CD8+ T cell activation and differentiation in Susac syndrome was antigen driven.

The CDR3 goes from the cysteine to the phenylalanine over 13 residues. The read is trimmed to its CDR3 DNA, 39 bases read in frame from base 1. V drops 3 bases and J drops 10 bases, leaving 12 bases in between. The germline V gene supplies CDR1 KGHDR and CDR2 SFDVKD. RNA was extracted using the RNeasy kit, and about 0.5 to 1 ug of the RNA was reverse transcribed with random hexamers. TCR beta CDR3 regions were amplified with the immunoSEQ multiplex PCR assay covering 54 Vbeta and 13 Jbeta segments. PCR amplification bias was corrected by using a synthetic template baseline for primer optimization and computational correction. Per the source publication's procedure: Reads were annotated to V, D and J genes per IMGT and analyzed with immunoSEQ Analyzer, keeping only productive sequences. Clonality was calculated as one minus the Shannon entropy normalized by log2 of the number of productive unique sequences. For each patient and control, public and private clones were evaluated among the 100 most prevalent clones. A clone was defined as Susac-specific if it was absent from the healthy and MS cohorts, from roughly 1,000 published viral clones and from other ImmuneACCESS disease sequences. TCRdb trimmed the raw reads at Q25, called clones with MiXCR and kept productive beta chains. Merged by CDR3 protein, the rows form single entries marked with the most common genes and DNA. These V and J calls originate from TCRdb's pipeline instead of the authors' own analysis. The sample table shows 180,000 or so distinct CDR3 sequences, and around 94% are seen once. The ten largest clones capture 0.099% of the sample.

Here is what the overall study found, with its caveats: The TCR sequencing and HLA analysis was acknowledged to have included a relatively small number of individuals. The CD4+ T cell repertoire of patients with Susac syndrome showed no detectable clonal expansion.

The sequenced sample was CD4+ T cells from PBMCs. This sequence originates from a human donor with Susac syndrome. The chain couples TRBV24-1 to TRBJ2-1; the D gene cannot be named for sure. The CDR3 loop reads CATSDGGLTEQFF. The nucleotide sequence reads TGTGCCACCAGTGATGGCGGCCTTACGGAGCAGTTCTTC.